These T cell receptor beta chains were read from a single sample in a study of blood T cell repertoires in COVID-19. The data were produced by immunoSEQ multiplex PCR, yet TCRdb's version contains in-frame clones alone and is incomplete. The table shows 130,000 to 150,000 clones, with 84% occurring only once. The sample comprised PBMCs or T cells enriched from blood (not recorded which). These receptors all stem from a woman aged 45-65 years who had been exposed to COVID-19. The CDR3 runs from the conserved cysteine through the conserved F or W. A D gene is named only where the DNA matches it firmly.

v_call	j_call	d_call	cdr3_aa
TRBV6-5	TRBJ1-1	NA	CASSYGPAYMNTEAFF
TRBV6-5	TRBJ2-5	NA	CASTKGESSPETQYF
TRBV9	TRBJ2-7	NA	CASSVDLANYEQYF
TRBV7-2	TRBJ2-3	TRBD2	CASSFGGTSGVRTDTQYF
TRBV29-1	TRBJ2-1	NA	CSVMTGYNEQFF
TRBV20-1	TRBJ2-7	TRBD2	CSASRGGQQYF
TRBV7-2	TRBJ1-3	NA	CASSPGKGVGNTIYF
TRBV29-1	TRBJ1-3	TRBD1	CSVDTGGSGNTIYF
TRBV5-5	TRBJ1-1	TRBD1	CASSSRDSNTEAFF
TRBV4-1	TRBJ2-2	NA	CASSQRLGPTGELFF
TRBV12-2	TRBJ1-1	NA	CASRSPEGENTEAFF